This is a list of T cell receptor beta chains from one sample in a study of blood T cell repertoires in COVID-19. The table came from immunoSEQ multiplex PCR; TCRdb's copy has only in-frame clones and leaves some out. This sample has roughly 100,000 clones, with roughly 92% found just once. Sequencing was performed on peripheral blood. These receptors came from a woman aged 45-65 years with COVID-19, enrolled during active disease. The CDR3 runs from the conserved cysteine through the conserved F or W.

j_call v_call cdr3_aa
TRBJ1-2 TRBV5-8 CASSLDRDYGYTF
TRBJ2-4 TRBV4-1 CASSPTPGVKNIQYF
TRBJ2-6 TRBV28 CASTGVLRGRANVLTF
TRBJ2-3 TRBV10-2 CASSEAGLAGPDTQYF
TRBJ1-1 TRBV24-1 CATSGGLLTEAFF
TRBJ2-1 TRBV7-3 CASSLTNGVLQFF
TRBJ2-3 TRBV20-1 CSATSPDTQYF
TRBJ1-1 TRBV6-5 CASRRGQGASEAFF
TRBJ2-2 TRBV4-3 CASSLGAGYTGELFF
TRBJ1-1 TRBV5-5 CASSLDVGVDLTEAFF
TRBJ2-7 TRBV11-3 CASGTPSSYEQYF
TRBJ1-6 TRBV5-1 CASSLKSSYNSPLHF
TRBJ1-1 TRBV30 CAWTGQTNTEAFF
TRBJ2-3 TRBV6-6 CASSPNRGPDTQYF
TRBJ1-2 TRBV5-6 CASSLRVSGMVIGYTF
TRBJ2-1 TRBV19 CASSTGTSGTNEQFF
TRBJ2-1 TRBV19 CASSISSSYNEQFF
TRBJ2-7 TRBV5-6 CASTSAYEQYF
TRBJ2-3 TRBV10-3 CAISIDRGSRNTQYF
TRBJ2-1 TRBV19 CASSTVYNEQFF
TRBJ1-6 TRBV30 CAGGGAYNSPLHF
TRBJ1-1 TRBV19 CASSIERQTLNTEAFF
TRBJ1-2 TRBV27 CASSSSLGRQGDGYTF
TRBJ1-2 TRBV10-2 CASTSDRAYGYTF
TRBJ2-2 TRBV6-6 CASSYGQFGSGELFF
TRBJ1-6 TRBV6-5 CASAESSYNSPLHF
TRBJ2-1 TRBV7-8 CASSLEVARKFF
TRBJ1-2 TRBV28 CASSLNRGSYGYTF
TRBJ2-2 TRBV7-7 CASNEGVGTGELFF
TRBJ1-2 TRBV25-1 CASSGTGARSFLLTGYTF
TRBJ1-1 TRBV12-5 CASGQDRGSTEAFF
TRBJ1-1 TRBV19 CASTWGQSIQAFF
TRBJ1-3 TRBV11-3 CASSAPGGAQRNTIYF
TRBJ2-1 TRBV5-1 CASSPNTGGNLF
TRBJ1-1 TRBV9 CASSVGDTEAFF
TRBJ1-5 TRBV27 CASSSGGLYQPQHF
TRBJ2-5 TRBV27 CASSLYGGETQYF
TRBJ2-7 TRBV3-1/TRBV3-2 CASSPSGGGCSYEQYF
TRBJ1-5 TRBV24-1 CATRGKGAGQPQHF
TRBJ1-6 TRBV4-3 CASSQVLSWQGLSPLHF
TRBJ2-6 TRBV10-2 CASSGAGTASGANVLTF
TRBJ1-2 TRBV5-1 CASSPNRDGYGYTF
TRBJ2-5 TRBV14 CASSRRVGLAVMETQYF
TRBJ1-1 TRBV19 CASSLGGSTEAFF
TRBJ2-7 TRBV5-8 CASSQDRAEQYF
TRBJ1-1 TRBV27 CASSWTVNTEAFF
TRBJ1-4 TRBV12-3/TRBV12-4 CASSLEEKLFF
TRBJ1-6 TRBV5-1 CASSLSTGRESPLHF